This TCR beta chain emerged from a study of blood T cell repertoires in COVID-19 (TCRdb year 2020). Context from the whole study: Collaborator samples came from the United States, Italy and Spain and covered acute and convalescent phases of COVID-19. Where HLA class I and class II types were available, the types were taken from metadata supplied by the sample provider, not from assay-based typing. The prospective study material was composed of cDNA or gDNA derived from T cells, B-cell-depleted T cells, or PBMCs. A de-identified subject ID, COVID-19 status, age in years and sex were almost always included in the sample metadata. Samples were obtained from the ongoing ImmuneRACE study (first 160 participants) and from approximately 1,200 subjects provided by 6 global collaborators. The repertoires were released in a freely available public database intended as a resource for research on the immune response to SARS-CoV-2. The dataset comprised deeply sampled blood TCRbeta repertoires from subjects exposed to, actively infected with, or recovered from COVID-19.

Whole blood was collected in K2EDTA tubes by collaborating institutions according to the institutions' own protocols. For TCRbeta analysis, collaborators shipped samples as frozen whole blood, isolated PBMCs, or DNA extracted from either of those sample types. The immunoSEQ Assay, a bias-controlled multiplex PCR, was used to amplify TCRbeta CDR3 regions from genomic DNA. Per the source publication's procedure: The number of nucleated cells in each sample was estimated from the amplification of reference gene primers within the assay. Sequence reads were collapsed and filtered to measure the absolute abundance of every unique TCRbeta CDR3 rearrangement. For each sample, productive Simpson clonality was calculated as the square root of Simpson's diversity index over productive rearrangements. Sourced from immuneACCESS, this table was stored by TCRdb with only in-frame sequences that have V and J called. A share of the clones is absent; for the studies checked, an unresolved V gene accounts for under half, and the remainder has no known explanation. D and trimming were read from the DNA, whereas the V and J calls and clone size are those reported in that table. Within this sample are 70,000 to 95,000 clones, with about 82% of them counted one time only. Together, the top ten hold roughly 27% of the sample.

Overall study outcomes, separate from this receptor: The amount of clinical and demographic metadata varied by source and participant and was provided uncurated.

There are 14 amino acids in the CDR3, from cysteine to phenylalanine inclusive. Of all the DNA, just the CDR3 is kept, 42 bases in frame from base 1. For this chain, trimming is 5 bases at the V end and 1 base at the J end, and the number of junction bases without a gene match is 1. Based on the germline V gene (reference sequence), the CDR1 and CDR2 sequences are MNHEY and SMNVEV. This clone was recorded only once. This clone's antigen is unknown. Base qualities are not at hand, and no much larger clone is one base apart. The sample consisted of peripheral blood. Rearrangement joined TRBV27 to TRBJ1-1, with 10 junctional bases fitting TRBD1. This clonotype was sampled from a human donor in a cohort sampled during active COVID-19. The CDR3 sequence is CASSRQGANTEAFF. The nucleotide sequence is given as TGTGCCAGCAGTAGACAGGGGGCGAACACTGAAGCTTTCTTT.